This note documents a single T cell receptor beta chain sequence. Participant reports of clinical history set cohort assignment. What the recovered Cohort 3 donors had was two negative PCRs, clearance, or symptom resolution. This sample stems from a study of blood T cell repertoires in COVID-19. The ends were cut back, 6 bases at V and 8 bases at J, with 10 bases in the middle. CDR1 is SGHNT and CDR2 is YENEEA in the germline V gene. The CDR3 sequence is 11 residues long. Clones were read by immunoSEQ multiplex PCR, and TCRdb kept only the in-frame ones, dropping some. This table has 350,000 to 450,000 clones, around four fifths appearing once.

The TCR originated in a woman between 50 and 59 years old who had recovered from COVID-19. This chain links TRBV11-3 with TRBJ1-1, with unresolved D. Sequencing was done on a sample of PBMCs or T cells enriched from blood (not recorded which). The CDR3 region is CASRLGREAFF. The DNA of the CDR3 is TGTGCCAGCAGGTTGGGCAGGGAAGCTTTCTTT.